What follows is one T cell receptor (beta chain) and its context. Its binding antigen is unknown. Base-call qualities are not available, and no considerably larger clone is one nucleotide away. Peripheral blood CD8+ and CD4+ T cells from healthy donors, Susac syndrome patients and multiple sclerosis patients were profiled by high-throughput TCR beta sequencing. The multiple sclerosis controls were treatment-naive patients who had stable or active relapsing-remitting disease and met the revised McDonald criteria. CD8+ TEMRA cells were enriched by FACS, while bulk CD8+ and CD4+ T cells were purified by magnetic negative isolation. Blood was drawn into EDTA tubes, processed within 24 hours, and PBMCs were isolated by density gradient centrifugation. PBMCs intended for TCR sequencing were cryopreserved in liquid nitrogen and thawed later in a water bath at 37 degrees C. Purity of sorted or isolated CD4+, CD8+ and CD8+ TEMRA cells was at least 90%.

RNA was extracted using the RNeasy kit, and roughly 0.5 to 1 microgram was reverse transcribed with random hexamers. TCR beta CDR3 regions were amplified with the immunoSEQ multiplex PCR assay covering 54 Vbeta and 13 Jbeta segments. To correct PCR amplification bias, a synthetic template baseline was used for both primer optimization and computational correction. Per the source publication's procedure: Reads were annotated to V, D and J genes per IMGT and analyzed with immunoSEQ Analyzer, keeping only productive sequences. Clonality was computed as one minus Shannon entropy normalized by log2 of the number of productive unique sequences. For each patient and control, public and private clones were evaluated among the 100 most prevalent clones. Clones were defined as Susac-specific if absent from the healthy and MS cohorts, from 900 to 1,300 published viral clones and from other ImmuneACCESS disease sequences. The public sequencing data were trimmed at Q25 with fastp and processed into clonotypes with MiXCR by TCRdb, which kept only in-frame beta chains. When rows share a CDR3 protein, they turn into one entry using the most common DNA and genes. The authors' filters were not applied to this entry. The sample yields some 130,000 distinct CDR3 sequences; roughly 94% were counted once. Around 0.12% of the sample belongs to the ten largest clones.

The data are from a study of CD8 T cells in Susac syndrome (dated 2019 in TCRdb). Concerning the study at large: The study used repertoire sequencing to test whether antigen drove CD8+ T cell activation and differentiation in Susac syndrome. The paper's findings and limits, for the study overall: The number of individuals in the TCR sequencing and HLA analysis was acknowledged as relatively small.

The junction carries 12 bases between V and J, which are trimmed by 0 bases and 1 base respectively. CDR1 LGHNA and CDR2 YSLEER were looked up in the germline V gene. From the cysteine through the phenylalanine, the CDR3 covers 16 amino acids. Only the CDR3 region is kept as DNA, spanning 48 bases read in frame from base 1. This TCR came from a human donor with multiple sclerosis. Input material: CD4+ T cells from PBMCs. The V gene is TRBV4-3 and the J gene is TRBJ1-2; the D gene cannot be resolved reliably. The CDR3 reads CASSQDLSFDNYGYTF. The nucleotides are TGCGCCAGCAGCCAAGATTTGTCATTCGATAACTATGGCTACACCTTC.